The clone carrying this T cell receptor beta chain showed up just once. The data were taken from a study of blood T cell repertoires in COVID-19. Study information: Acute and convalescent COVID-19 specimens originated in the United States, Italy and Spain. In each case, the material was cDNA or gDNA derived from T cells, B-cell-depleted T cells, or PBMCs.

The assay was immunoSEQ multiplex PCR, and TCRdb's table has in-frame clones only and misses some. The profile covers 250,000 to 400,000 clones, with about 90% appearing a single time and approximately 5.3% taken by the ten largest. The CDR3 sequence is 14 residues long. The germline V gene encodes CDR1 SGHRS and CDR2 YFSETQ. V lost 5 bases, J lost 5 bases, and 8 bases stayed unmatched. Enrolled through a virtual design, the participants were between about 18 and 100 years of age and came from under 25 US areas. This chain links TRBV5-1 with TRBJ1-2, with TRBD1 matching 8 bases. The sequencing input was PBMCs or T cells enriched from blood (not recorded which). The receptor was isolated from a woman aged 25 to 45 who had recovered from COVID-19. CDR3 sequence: CASRPTGGNYGYTF. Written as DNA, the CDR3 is TGCGCCAGCAGGCCCACAGGGGGGAATTATGGCTACACCTTC.